This record covers a single TCR beta chain. Its antigen is currently unknown. CDR3 length equals 16 residues. Per germline, CDR1 MGHRA and CDR2 YSYEKL. V lost 6 bases and J lost 4; bases outside the gene matches: 9. This sample was taken from a study of a mutant IDH1 vaccine in newly diagnosed glioma. Time point reported: week 11, during vaccination. With topical imiquimod, each dose of the vaccine consisted of 300 ug of mutant IDH1 20-mer peptide. This table comes from immunoSEQ multiplex PCR, and its TCRdb copy is limited to in-frame clones, with some not included. The table lists 25,000 to 35,000 clones, about 90% of them singletons.

This receptor was obtained from a man in his late teens or twenties with glioma. The sample here was PBMCs, taken from a glioma patient whose treatment included an IDH1 peptide vaccine. The rearrangement uses TRBV4-1 and TRBJ2-3; 11 bases align to TRBD2. In DNA, the CDR3 is TGCGCCAGCAGACAACCCGGGACTAGCGGAGCAGATACGCAGTATTTT. Encoded protein: CASRQPGTSGADTQYF.